In this sample, the clone carrying this TCR beta chain turned up a few times. This sample is part of a study of blood T cells in healthy people across ages. Germline V lookup: CDR1 KGHSH, CDR2 LQKENI. Trimming removed 3 bases from V and 0 bases from J, with 9 bases in between. This CDR3 contains 14 residues. A second about 7 to 11 cycle PCR used barcoded and J-beta primers. TCRdb processed the 5' RACE reads anew with MiXCR; each CDR3 protein has one entry. Of under 1,000,000 distinct CDR3 sequences in the sample, approximately 35% were seen once. The sequenced material came from blood. J is TRBJ2-7 and V is TRBV18, with D hard to call. The clonotype originates from a man aged 18 to 35 in good health. The DNA of the CDR3 is TGTGCCAGCTCACCCGACCCTCACTCCTACGAGCAGTACTTC. Encoded protein: CASSPDPHSYEQYF.